The 24 T cell receptor beta chains presented below share a single source sample, sequenced in a study of T cell changes during pregnancy in multiple sclerosis. This table comes from immunoSEQ multiplex PCR, and its TCRdb copy is limited to in-frame clones, with some not included. The sample holds around 44,000 clones, around 90% seen once. Sequenced here: CD4+ T cells from peripheral blood mononuclear cells, sampled in the second trimester of pregnancy. The receptors derive from a female donor with multiple sclerosis, enrolled in a pregnancy study.

The table lists this clone with a count of one. The chain couples TRBV5-4 to TRBJ1-1; D is perhaps TRBD1 (5 bases). The V gene's germline CDR1 is SGHNT and CDR2 YYREEE (reference sequence). There are 17 residues in the CDR3. V shed 4 bases and J shed 1 base, with 20 bases lying between them. Here the CDR3 reads CASSRIVKDSRNTEAFF. The CDR3 DNA follows: TGTGCCAGCAGCCGTATTGTGAAAGACAGTCGGAACACTGAAGCTTTCTTT. Filled out from reference TRBV5-4 and TRBJ1-1, the complete variable domain reads ETGVTQSPTHLIKTRGQQVTLRCSSQSGHNTVSWYQQALGQGPQFIFQYYREEENGRGNFPPRFSGLQFPNYSSELNVNALELDDSALYLCASSRIVKDSRNTEAFFGQGTRLTVV.

The V call is TRBV7-9, the J call TRBJ2-3; 14 nucleotides agree with TRBD2. The CDR3 extends over 17 amino acids. Trimming removed 3 bases from V and 3 bases from J; junction bases left unmatched: 5. Germline CDR1 and CDR2: SEHNR and FQNEAQ (reference sequence). The DNA of the CDR3 is TGTGCCAGCAGCTTTCGCGGACTAGCGGGAGGTACAGATACGCAGTATTTT. It specifies CASSFRGLAGGTDTQYF.

The CDR3 DNA is TGCGCCAGCAGCCAGGGGACAGGGGGCCAGGAGGGTGAAAAACTGTTTTTT. Residues: CASSQGTGGQEGEKLFF. The rearrangement uses TRBV4-3 and TRBJ1-4; 12 positions agree with TRBD1. Trimming at V came to 3 bases and at J to 7 bases, leaving 9 bases not matched to a gene. Germline CDR1 is LGHNA and CDR2 is YSLEER. This CDR3 is built from 17 residues.

The table lists this clone with a count of one. A read error may account for a junction end that differs from germline. V gene TRBV6-5 combines with J gene TRBJ1-2; D gene unclear. This CDR3 spans 15 amino acids. Germline-derived CDR1 and CDR2 are MNHEY and SVGAGI. CDR3 nucleotide sequence: TGTGTCAGCAGTTATAGTCGGGAGTTTAACTATGGCTACACCTTC. Protein product: CVSSYSREFNYGYTF.

As regards this clone: Other DNA sequences from this sample encode an identical CDR3 as well. The chain couples TRBV6-1 to TRBJ2-7; tentatively, D is TRBD1 (5 bases). The CDR3 runs 14 residues. V shed 7 bases and J shed 3 bases, with 16 bases lying between them. Germline V gene sequence: CDR1 MNHNS, CDR2 SASEGT. The CDR3 nucleotides read TGTGCCAGCACCCATGCTACAGGAGACTACGAGCAGTACTTC. It codes for CASTHATGDYEQYF.

The V and J genes are TRBV5-6 and TRBJ1-5, with a possible D match to TRBD1 (5 bases). The germline V and J ends were trimmed by 4 bases and 7 bases, with 24 bases remaining between them. The CDR3 consists of 17 residues. CDR1 and CDR2 from the germline V gene are SGHDT and YYEEEE. The DNA of the CDR3 is TGTGCCAGCAGCCACATACCACAGGACGTCGTACGGCAGCCCCAGCATTTT. Its protein is CASSHIPQDVVRQPQHF. Full variable domain (rest looked up from reference TRBV5-6 and TRBJ1-5): DAGVTQSPTHLIKTRGQQVTLRCSPKSGHDTVSWYQQALGQGPQFIFQYYEEEERQRGNFPDRFSGHQFPNYSSELNVNALLLGDSALYLCASSHIPQDVVRQPQHFGDGTRLSIL.

CDR3 coding DNA: TGTGCCAGCAGCTTGGGGCCTAGCGGGATAGACGAGACCCAGTACTTC. Encoded protein: CASSLGPSGIDETQYF. V usage is TRBV5-6 and J usage is TRBJ2-5; TRBD2 matches at 9 bases. Unmatched junction bases numbered 8, after V lost 0 bases and J lost 5 bases. Germline CDR1 and CDR2: SGHDT and YYEEEE. This CDR3 is built from 16 residues.

V gene TRBV5-1 combines with J gene TRBJ2-1, with 16 bases lining up with TRBD2. The V gene's germline CDR1 is SGHRS and CDR2 YFSETQ. The trim removed 2 bases at V and 9 bases at J, leaving 2 bases unmatched. The CDR3 consists of 15 residues. CDR3 DNA sequence: TGCGCCAGCAGCTTCGGGACTAGCGGGAGGGGTGAGCAGTTCTTC. Its protein is CASSFGTSGRGEQFF. The full variable domain, completed using reference TRBV5-1 and TRBJ2-1, is KAGVTQTPRYLIKTRGQQVTLSCSPISGHRSVSWYQQTPGQGLQFLFEYFSETQRNKGNFPGRFSGRQFSNSRSEMNVSTLELGDSALYLCASSFGTSGRGEQFFGPGTRLTVL.

The chain carries TRBV27 and TRBJ2-2, with TRBD2 matching over 13 bases. V trimming: 5 bases; J trimming: 6 bases; junction bases outside the gene matches: 6. This CDR3 has 16 residues. CDR1 and CDR2 (germline): MNHEY, SMNVEV (reference sequence). The CDR3 protein is CASSRRTSGRAGELFF. Written as DNA, the CDR3 is TGTGCCAGCAGTCGTCGGACTAGCGGGAGAGCCGGGGAGCTGTTTTTT.

The chain links TRBV9 to TRBJ2-1, with D perhaps TRBD2 (5 bases). The V end lost 4 bases, the J end lost 10 bases, and 15 bases lay between the germline ends. Germline CDR1 and CDR2: SGDLS and YYNGEE. This CDR3 spans 13 amino acids. The CDR3 spells CASSQHSPGEQFF. The DNA for the CDR3 is TGTGCCAGCAGCCAACATTCCCCGGGGGAGCAGTTCTTC.

The table lists this clone with a few counts. The chain uses TRBV5-4 and TRBJ2-1, with TRBD2 identical over 7 bases. CDR3 length equals 12 residues. Germline CDR1 reads SGHNT; CDR2 reads YYREEE (reference sequence). V shed 3 bases and J 14 bases; nucleotides not matched to a gene: 8. The CDR3 here is CASSYAGVGEFF. The CDR3 DNA is TGTGCCAGCAGCTACGCGGGAGTTGGAGAGTTCTTC.

The V gene is TRBV2, the J gene TRBJ2-7; D possibly corresponds to TRBD1 (5 bases). The CDR3 has 11 residues. Per germline, CDR1 SNHLY and CDR2 FYNNEI. V shed 8 bases and J shed 6 bases, with 11 bases lying between them. CDR3 sequence reads: CASALRGEQYF. DNA for the CDR3: TGTGCCAGCGCGTTAAGGGGCGAGCAGTACTTC. The full variable domain, rest sourced from reference TRBV2 and TRBJ2-7, is EPEVTQTPSHQVTQMGQEVILRCVPISNHLYFYWYRQILGQKVEFLVSFYNNEISEKSEIFDDQFSVERPDGSNFTLKIRSTKLEDSAMYFCASALRGEQYFGPGTRLTVT.

The J gene is TRBJ2-3, the V gene TRBV5-1; TRBD2 agrees at 8 bases. Germline assignment: CDR1 SGHRS and CDR2 YFSETQ. With V trimmed by 0 bases and J by 4 bases, 10 bases remained unmatched. The CDR3 covers 17 residues. CDR3 sequence: CASSLVVAGGSADTQYF. DNA for the CDR3: TGCGCCAGCAGCTTGGTAGTTGCGGGAGGATCCGCAGATACGCAGTATTTT.

The CDR3 nucleotides read TGCGCCAGCAGTTCGGGGGGACACCCCCCGGACCCTAACCGTCTGAGCACAGATACGCAGTATTTT. Residues: CASSSGGHPPDPNRLSTDTQYF. The rearrangement joins TRBV23-1 to TRBJ2-3, with D maybe TRBD2 (7 bases). TRBV23-1 is flagged as an ORF with uncertain function. The CDR3 runs to 22 residues. V lost 5 bases, J lost 0 bases, and 33 bases lay in between.

The chain uses TRBV10-2 and TRBJ2-4, with D possibly being TRBD1 (5 bases). V lost 2 bases and J lost 7, with 9 bases in between. Germline CDR1 reads WSHSY; CDR2 reads SAAADI. The CDR3 totals 13 residues. CDR3 DNA sequence: TGCGCCAGCAGTGAGGTACCAGGGAACATTCAGTACTTC. Residues: CASSEVPGNIQYF.

This clone occurred once. The chain employs TRBV28 and TRBJ1-2, with D possibly being TRBD1 (6 bases). Per germline, CDR1 MDHEN and CDR2 SYDVKM. CDR3 length equals 13 residues. Trimming shortened V by 5 bases and J by 5 bases, and 12 bases separated the two germline ends. The CDR3 reads CASSVQGSYGYTF. As DNA, the CDR3 is TGTGCCAGCAGTGTACAGGGATCGTATGGCTACACCTTC.

The chain carries TRBV25-1 and TRBJ2-1, with TRBD2 matching over 10 bases. V gave up 6 bases and J gave up 4 bases; unmatched junction bases: 6. CDR3 length: 15 residues. CDR1 MGHDK and CDR2 SYGVNS come from the germline V gene. The CDR3, as DNA: TGTGCCAGCAGACTGACTAGCGGGCCATACAATGAGCAGTTCTTC. Residues: CASRLTSGPYNEQFF.

The chain recombines TRBV29-1 with TRBJ2-2, with TRBD2 matching over 10 bases. Trimming removed 6 bases from V and 1 base from J; junction bases left unmatched: 2. The CDR3 runs 14 residues. The germline CDR1 and CDR2 sequences are SQVTM and ANQGSEA. The CDR3 protein is CSVTSGLNTGELFF. CDR3 sequence (DNA): TGCAGCGTGACTAGCGGGCTGAACACCGGGGAGCTGTTTTTT.

The chain employs TRBV5-1 and TRBJ2-5; a possible D gene is TRBD2 (5 bases). The V and J ends lost 0 bases and 2 bases respectively, with 11 bases between them. CDR3 length: 15 residues. Germline V gene data show CDR1 as SGHRS and CDR2 as YFSETQ. The CDR3 spells CASSLDGKPQETQYF. CDR3 bases: TGCGCCAGCAGCTTGGACGGGAAACCGCAAGAGACCCAGTACTTC.

The chain has TRBV2 and TRBJ2-1, with 10 bases matching TRBD2. Germline CDR1 reads SNHLY; CDR2 reads FYNNEI. Trimming took 2 bases from V and 4 from J; bases not matched to a gene: 5. CDR3 length: 16 residues. In nucleotides, the CDR3 is TGTGCCAGCAGTGAAAATAGCGGGAGGCGGTACAATGAGCAGTTCTTC. Protein sequence: CASSENSGRRYNEQFF.

The chain is built from TRBV6-5 and TRBJ2-7; 10 nucleotides line up with TRBD1. In germline, CDR1 is MNHEY, CDR2 SVGAGI. The CDR3 sequence is 15 residues long. J lost 3 bases, V lost 7 bases, and 9 bases had no gene match. CDR3 sequence reads: CASKGQGLSYYEQYF. The CDR3 DNA follows: TGTGCCAGCAAGGGACAGGGGTTAAGCTACTACGAGCAGTACTTC.

V and J are TRBV11-2 and TRBJ2-1, with 10 bases identical to TRBD1. Germline V lookup: CDR1 SGHAT, CDR2 FQNNGV. The CDR3 has 14 residues. The V and J ends lost 4 bases and 6 bases, in that order; junction bases with no gene match: 3. The CDR3 DNA reads TGTGCCAGCAGCTCGCGGGACAGGGGCAATGAGCAGTTCTTC. Amino acids: CASSSRDRGNEQFF.

This clone was picked up one time. CDR3 protein: CASSIVGLAGNTGELFF. The DNA for the CDR3 is TGTGCCAGTAGTATAGTCGGCCTAGCGGGTAACACCGGGGAGCTGTTTTTT. The V and J genes are TRBV19 and TRBJ2-2; 8 bases align to TRBD2. This CDR3 spans 17 amino acids. Germline values: CDR1 LNHDA, CDR2 SQIVND (reference sequence). Trimming took 1 base from V and 2 from J; bases not matched to a gene: 6.

The chain joins TRBV5-1 to TRBJ2-5; 9 positions match TRBD1. V was clipped by 3 bases and J by 2 bases; unmatched bases: 8. The CDR3 is 16 amino acids. Germline V gene data show CDR1 as SGHRS and CDR2 as YFSETQ. In nucleotides, the CDR3 is TGCGCCAGCAGCTCGGGGGTGGGACAGGGACAAGAGACCCAGTACTTC. Its protein is CASSSGVGQGQETQYF. Together with reference TRBV5-1 and TRBJ2-5, the CDR3 gives the full variable domain: KAGVTQTPRYLIKTRGQQVTLSCSPISGHRSVSWYQQTPGQGLQFLFEYFSETQRNKGNFPGRFSGRQFSNSRSEMNVSTLELGDSALYLCASSSGVGQGQETQYFGPGTRLLVL.